The rows below give T cell receptor beta chains drawn from one sample of a study of beta chain features in type 1 diabetes. TCRdb's table, derived via immunoSEQ multiplex PCR, lists solely in-frame clones and lacks some. The sample lists about 660,000 clones; over 13% were seen once. Sequencing was done on a sample of naive CD4+ T cells from blood. These receptors were collected from a man aged 18 to 35 with type 1 diabetes. Both conserved end residues are part of each CDR3. A D gene is named only where the DNA matches it firmly. Clone size appears in some rows only: once, few, many, or a class for an expanded clone.

>TRBD2|15|TRBJ2-5|TRBV9|few
TGTGCCAGCAGCGTTGCTAGCGGGGTCCAAGAGACCCAGTACTTC
CASSVASGVQETQYF
>TRBD2|15|TRBJ2-1|TRBV5-1|NA
TGCGCCAGCAGCCAACTAGCGGGAGCTGTCAATGAGCAGTTCTTC
CASSQLAGAVNEQFF
>NA|13|TRBJ2-5|TRBV27|NA
TGTGCCAGCAGTCACAGGGTAGAGGGGACCCAGTACTTC
CASSHRVEGTQYF
>NA|13|TRBJ1-2|TRBV7-2|few
TGTGCCAGCAGCTTATTCTTGGGATATGGCTACACCTTC
CASSLFLGYGYTF
>NA|15|TRBJ1-5|TRBV6-4|NA
TGTGCCAGCAGTGACAGAGCTGGTGGCAATCAGCCCCAGCATTTT
CASSDRAGGNQPQHF
>NA|11|TRBJ2-7|TRBV5-4|NA
TGTGCCAGCAGCTTGATGGGGGAGCAGTACTTC
CASSLMGEQYF
>NA|15|TRBJ2-7|TRBV7-9|few
TGTGCCAGCAGCCACCCCCCAGGGCTCTCCTACGAGCAGTACTTC
CASSHPPGLSYEQYF
>NA|12|TRBJ1-1|TRBV27|NA
TGTGCCAGCAGTTTTAAAGGCACTGAAGCTTTCTTT
CASSFKGTEAFF
>NA|13|TRBJ2-7|TRBV5-1|NA
TGCGCCAGCAGTTGGGGACATTCCTACGAGCAGTACTTC
CASSWGHSYEQYF
>NA|12|TRBJ2-7|TRBV2|NA
TGTGCCAGCAGTGATCCAGGGGACGAGCAGTACTTC
CASSDPGDEQYF
>NA|13|TRBJ1-2|TRBV28|NA
TGTGCCAGCAGTATAGTGGCAGTAGGCGGCTACACCTTC
CASSIVAVGGYTF
>TRBD1|15|TRBJ2-4|TRBV7-6|NA
TGTGCCAGCAGCTCGGACAGGGAGGCCAAAAACATTCAGTACTTC
CASSSDREAKNIQYF
>NA|16|TRBJ1-5|TRBV28|few
TGTGCCAGCAGTTTTGCCAGGGATTATAGCAATCAGCCCCAGCATTTT
CASSFARDYSNQPQHF
>NA|15|TRBJ1-3|TRBV4-3|NA
TGCGCCAGCAGCTCGGGACACAACTCTGGAAACACCATATATTTT
CASSSGHNSGNTIYF
>NA|16|TRBJ2-7|TRBV9|few
TGTGCCAGCAGCGTAGGTTTATACAGGAGCTCCTACGAGCAGTACTTC
CASSVGLYRSSYEQYF
>TRBD1|14|TRBJ1-2|TRBV30|NA
TGTGCCTGTCAGGACAGGGGGCACCACTATGGCTACACCTTC
CACQDRGHHYGYTF
>TRBD1|15|TRBJ2-7|TRBV15|NA
TGTGCCACCAGCAGAGATGTCGGGACAGGGGCCGAGCAGTACTTC
CATSRDVGTGAEQYF
>TRBD1|13|TRBJ1-5|TRBV25-1|few
TGTGCCAGCACCCCGACAGGGGTGCAGCCCCAGCATTTT
CASTPTGVQPQHF
>NA|16|TRBJ2-6|TRBV28|NA
TGTGCCAGCAAGTTACAGGGAGACTCTGGGGCCAACGTCCTGACTTTC
CASKLQGDSGANVLTF
>NA|15|TRBJ1-5|TRBV4-3|few
TGCGCCAGCAGCCTTACAGTGCAAGCCAATCAGCCCCAGCATTTT
CASSLTVQANQPQHF
>TRBD1|16|TRBJ2-7|TRBV27|NA
TGTGCCAGCAGTTCCGACAGGGGGCATGCGCTTGGCGAGCAGTACTTC
CASSSDRGHALGEQYF
>NA|15|TRBJ2-2|TRBV28|NA
TGTGCCAGCAGTTTAGTACTCAGGGACACCGGGGAGCTGTTTTTT
CASSLVLRDTGELFF
>NA|18|TRBJ2-1|TRBV4-3|NA
TGCGCCAGCGGGAAAAAAGGGGGGTCAGGGAGGAAAATGGATGAGCAGTTCTTC
CASGKKGGSGRKMDEQFF
>NA|15|TRBJ1-3|TRBV28|few
TGTGCCAGCAGTTTATCAAGGGGACATGGAAACACCATATATTTT
CASSLSRGHGNTIYF
>NA|14|TRBJ1-4|TRBV7-2|few
TGTGCCAGCAGCTTATCCCCCCAGGTTGGTTGGCTGTTTTTT
CASSLSPQVGWLFF
>TRBD2|16|TRBJ2-2|TRBV5-1|few
TGCGCCAGCAGCTTGGTAGGACTAGGGAACACCGGGGAGCTGTTTTTT
CASSLVGLGNTGELFF
>TRBD1|14|TRBJ1-2|TRBV9|NA
TGTGCCAGCAGCGTGGGACAGGGGGAGGATGGCTACACCTTC
CASSVGQGEDGYTF
>NA|16|TRBJ2-2|TRBV7-2|NA
TGTGCCAGCAGCCCTGTTATTTACGCGAACACCGGGGAGCTGTTTTTT
CASSPVIYANTGELFF
>NA|14|TRBJ2-7|TRBV10-3|NA
TGTGCCATCTCAGGACTCCGAAACTCCTACGAGCAGTACTTC
CAISGLRNSYEQYF
>NA|12|TRBJ1-4|TRBV7-9|NA
TGTGCCAGCAGCTTAGGCGTGGAGAAACTGTTTTTT
CASSLGVEKLFF
>NA|12|TRBJ1-6|TRBV6-5|NA
TGTGCCAGCAGGGGCGGGGTTGGCCCCCTCCACTTT
CASRGGVGPLHF
>TRBD2|14|TRBJ2-1|TRBV5-4|few
TGTGCCAGCAGCTTGGTTAGCGGGAGCACTGAGCAGTTCTTC
CASSLVSGSTEQFF
>NA|13|TRBJ2-1|TRBV7-2|NA
TGTGCCAGCAGCCTCCCCGGCCACAATGAGCAGTTCTTC
CASSLPGHNEQFF
>TRBD1|15|TRBJ2-1|TRBV2|NA
TGTGCCAGCAGATTCAGACAGGGGGCTTACAATGAGCAGTTCTTC
CASRFRQGAYNEQFF
>NA|13|TRBJ2-5|TRBV7-3|few
TGTGCCAGCAGCTCAACTAGCAGCGAGACCCAGTACTTC
CASSSTSSETQYF
>NA|15|TRBJ2-1|TRBV6-5|NA
TGTGCCAGCACCCCAGCGGAGAGTCCCTTAAATGAGCAGTTCTTC
CASTPAESPLNEQFF
>TRBD1|15|TRBJ2-5|TRBV6-5|NA
TGTGCCAGCACAGGGACAGGGGGCAGATCAGGGACCCAGTACTTC
CASTGTGGRSGTQYF
>TRBD2|14|TRBJ2-2|TRBV29-1|few
TGCAGCGTTGATTCTAGCGGGGGGACCGGGGAGCTGTTTTTT
CSVDSSGGTGELFF
>NA|14|TRBJ2-5|TRBV6-1|NA
TGTGCCAGCAGTGAAGACACAGTCCAAGAGACCCAGTACTTC
CASSEDTVQETQYF
>TRBD2|12|TRBJ2-3|TRBV6-5|few
TGTGCCAGCAGTCGGACTAGCGGGACGCAGTATTTT
CASSRTSGTQYF
>NA|14|TRBJ2-5|TRBV30|few
TGTGCCTGGATTTCCTCCGGGTCTCAAGAGACCCAGTACTTC
CAWISSGSQETQYF